This T cell receptor beta chain was sequenced for a study of T cells after yellow fever vaccination. The overall study: SMART-Seq v4 Ultra Low Input served to prepare low-cell-number fractions. Study-level points and caveats: Peak timing came faster in the weaker secondary response, day 5 versus 15. Reappearing after the booster were most of the clones from primary vaccination (around 96% CD4, about 87% CD8).

5'RACE template switching produced TCR cDNA carrying a universal primer site and UMIs. A single record per CDR3 protein comes from TCRdb applying MiXCR to the 5' RACE reads. The sample yields 200,000 to 300,000 distinct CDR3 sequences, 3.6% seen once. The CDR3 runs to 16 residues. Germline trimming cut 5 bases from V and 8 bases from J; bases unmatched to any gene: 12. Germline V gene data show CDR1 as SGDLS and CDR2 as YYNGEE. This clonotype was counted ten times or more. Its antigen is unknown. The sequencing used PBMCs, collected 15 days after the yellow fever booster vaccination. The sequence was obtained from a man in his late teens or twenties who received the YFV17D yellow fever vaccine. This chain links TRBV9 with TRBJ2-1, with 11 bases that match TRBD2. CDR3 nucleotide sequence: TGTGCCAGCAGGGGTAGCGGGGGGGCCTTGGGAGATGAGCAGTTCTTC. Translation gives CASRGSGGALGDEQFF.